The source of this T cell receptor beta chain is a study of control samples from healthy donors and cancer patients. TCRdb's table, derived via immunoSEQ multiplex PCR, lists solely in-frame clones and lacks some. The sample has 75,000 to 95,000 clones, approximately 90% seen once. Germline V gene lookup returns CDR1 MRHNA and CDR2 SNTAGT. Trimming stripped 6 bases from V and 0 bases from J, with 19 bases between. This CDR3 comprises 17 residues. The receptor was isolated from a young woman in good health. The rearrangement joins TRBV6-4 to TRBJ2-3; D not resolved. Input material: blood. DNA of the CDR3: TGTGCCAGCAGCCAAATCCCCGGCGGCGTTAGCACAGATACGCAGTATTTT. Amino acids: CASSQIPGGVSTDTQYF.